This T cell receptor (beta chain) was obtained from a study of blood T cells in healthy people across ages. Notes on the study in general: A greater number of naive CD4+ cells and higher diversity distinguished long-lived donors from aged donors. Estimated diversity, derived from one million T cells, was regarded as an underestimate.

This clonotype was picked up a small number of times. Antigen unknown. A second PCR of roughly 7 to 11 cycles used a sample-barcoded 5' primer and a J-beta primer mix. Each of the cDNA molecules was tagged by a template-switch adaptor with 12 random nucleotides. TCRdb fed the 5' RACE reads into MiXCR, producing one record per CDR3 protein. The data show some 290,000 distinct CDR3 sequences, with roughly 29% seen just once and approximately 30% held by the top ten. Isolation yielded PBMCs, at least 6 million per sample, in every case. CDR1 and CDR2 (germline): MDHEN, SYDVKM. CDR3 length: 16 amino acids. Deletions cut 5 bases from V and 0 bases from J, with 14 bases between.

The receptor's source is a woman in her 70s in good health. The sample consisted of blood. V is TRBV28 and J is TRBJ2-4; D perhaps matches TRBD2 (6 bases). The CDR3 region has the DNA TGTGCCAGCAGTGATTCAGGGACTCTAGCCAAAAACATTCAGTACTTC. Protein: CASSDSGTLAKNIQYF.